Below are 22 T cell receptor beta chains sequenced from a single sample in a study of technical replicates of blood from a few donors. Sequencing used immunoSEQ multiplex PCR; TCRdb keeps in-frame clones, though not all of them. The sample holds under 95,000 clones, 90% to 95% seen once. Sequenced: T cells isolated from PBMCs. These TCRs come from a human donor in good health.

The CDR3 here is CASSQGSGANVLTF. The CDR3, as DNA: TGTGCCAGCAGTCAGGGTTCGGGGGCCAACGTCCTGACTTTC. V is TRBV28 and J is TRBJ2-6; the D gene is possibly TRBD1 (5 bases). The CDR3 runs 14 residues. Germline V gene sequence: CDR1 MDHEN, CDR2 SYDVKM. Trimming pared 5 bases from V and 4 bases from J, leaving 9 bases between.

J is TRBJ1-4 and V is TRBV2; a weak D match, TRBD1 (5 bases). The ends were cut back, 4 bases at V and 7 bases at J, with 10 bases in the middle. This CDR3 spans 13 amino acids. Germline CDR1 reads SNHLY; CDR2 reads FYNNEI. This CDR3 is CASSGGVREKLFF. The DNA for the CDR3 is TGTGCCAGCAGTGGGGGGGTACGTGAAAAACTGTTTTTT.

The J gene is TRBJ2-1, the V gene TRBV9; a possible D gene is TRBD1 (5 bases). Germline V lookup: CDR1 SGDLS, CDR2 YYNGEE. Trimming removed 3 bases from V and 0 bases from J, with 7 bases in between. The CDR3 is 14 amino acids. In DNA, the CDR3 is TGTGCCAGCAGCGAGGACACCTCCTACAATGAGCAGTTCTTC. Protein product: CASSEDTSYNEQFF.

The gene calls are TRBV27 and TRBJ2-7, with 8 bases lining up with TRBD2. The CDR3 loop spans 16 amino acids. J was trimmed by 6 bases and V by 2 bases; bases with no gene match: 12. From germline, CDR1 is MNHEY and CDR2 SMNVEV (reference sequence). As DNA, the CDR3 is TGTGCCAGCAGTTTAGGGCTGGGACTAGTGGGAGGCGAGCAGTACTTC. It encodes CASSLGLGLVGGEQYF.

This clone was observed a single time. This rearrangement joins TRBV2 to TRBJ1-2; D call uncertain. CDR3 size: 14 residues. Germline V lookup: CDR1 SNHLY, CDR2 FYNNEI. V gave up 5 bases and J gave up 0 bases, with 10 bases separating them. CDR3 sequence (DNA): TGTGCCAGCAGTACGCGGGGAGCTAACTATGGCTACACCTTC. Protein product: CASSTRGANYGYTF.

The genes are TRBV5-1 and TRBJ2-2, with 8 bases aligning to TRBD1. The CDR3 loop spans 16 amino acids. The germline V gene encodes CDR1 SGHRS and CDR2 YFSETQ. Losses at the gene ends were 4 bases for V and 1 base for J; bases not matched to a gene: 6. The CDR3 nucleotides read TGCGCCAGCAGCAGACAGGGGACCCAGAACACCGGGGAGCTGTTTTTT. Translated: CASSRQGTQNTGELFF.

This chain connects TRBV13 to TRBJ2-7, with 8 positions matching TRBD2. The trim removed 2 bases at V and 1 base at J, leaving 7 bases unmatched. CDR1 and CDR2 from the germline V gene are PRHDT and FYEKMQ (reference sequence). CDR3 length: 16 amino acids. CDR3 in DNA: TGTGCCAGCAGCTTAACAAGCGGGAGACCGTCCTACGAGCAGTACTTC. Translated: CASSLTSGRPSYEQYF. The full variable domain, completed using reference TRBV13 and TRBJ2-7, is AAGVIQSPRHLIKEKRETATLKCYPIPRHDTVYWYQQGPGQDPQFLISFYEKMQSDKGSIPDRFSAQQFSDYHSELNMSSLELGDSALYFCASSLTSGRPSYEQYFGPGTRLTVT.

This chain joins TRBV19 and TRBJ2-7; the D gene is possibly TRBD2 (7 bases). The V end lost 5 bases, the J end lost 5 bases, and 16 bases lay between the germline ends. Looked up from germline, CDR1 is LNHDA and CDR2 is SQIVND (reference sequence). The CDR3 spans 14 residues. CDR3 in DNA: TGTGCCAGTAGTCGGTCGGGGGGCACAAACGAGCAGTACTTC. This codes for CASSRSGGTNEQYF.

The chain has TRBV9 and TRBJ1-2, with 10 bases fitting TRBD1. CDR3 length equals 15 residues. The V and J ends lost 1 base and 7 bases, in that order; junction bases with no gene match: 7. Germline CDR1 reads SGDLS; CDR2 reads YYNGEE. CDR3 residues: CASSVTGTGEAGYTF. The DNA for the CDR3 is TGTGCCAGCAGCGTAACCGGGACAGGGGAGGCTGGCTACACCTTC.

The gene calls are TRBV7-2 and TRBJ1-2, with a weak D call TRBD1 (5 bases). Germline CDR1 and CDR2: SGHTA and FQGNSA. Trimming shortened V by 2 bases and J by 6 bases, and 16 bases separated the two germline ends. This CDR3 has 15 residues. The CDR3 nucleotides are TGTGCCAGCAGCTTAAAAACTGGGGCAGGACATGGCTACACCTTC. Translating it yields CASSLKTGAGHGYTF.

The rearrangement links TRBV7-7 to TRBJ2-5, with D uncertain. Per germline, CDR1 SSHAT and CDR2 FNYEAQ (reference sequence). CDR3 length equals 15 residues. V was pared by 1 base and J by 4 bases, with 13 bases between. CDR3 nucleotide sequence: TGTGCCAGCAGCTTAGGCCCCTCCTACTCAGAGACCCAGTACTTC. Amino acid sequence: CASSLGPSYSETQYF.

The V and J genes are TRBV4-1 and TRBJ2-3, with 14 bases matching TRBD2. The CDR3 consists of 19 residues. Germline CDR1 and CDR2: MGHRA and YSYEKL. After removal of 4 bases from V and 0 bases from J, the junction contained 9 bases not matched to a gene. This chain's CDR3 is CASSPRTSGGTLSTDTQYF. CDR3 nucleotides: TGCGCCAGCAGCCCCCGGACTAGCGGGGGGACCCTTAGCACAGATACGCAGTATTTT.

In its sample, this clone was seen once. This chain uses TRBV29-1 with TRBJ2-3; the match to TRBD1 covers 8 bases. Germline V gene data show CDR1 as SQVTM and CDR2 as ANQGSEA. With 2 bases clipped from V and 0 bases from J, the junction kept 4 bases outside the gene matches. The CDR3 loop spans 15 amino acids. CDR3 sequence: CSVERTGSSTDTQYF. In nucleotides, the CDR3 is TGCAGCGTTGAACGGACAGGGAGTAGCACAGATACGCAGTATTTT.

This sequence joins TRBV2 and TRBJ2-4; possibly TRBD1 for D (6 bases). There are 15 residues in the CDR3. V lost 3 bases and J 3 bases, leaving 12 bases between the germline ends. The germline V gene has CDR1 SNHLY and CDR2 FYNNEI. The CDR3 DNA reads as TGTGCCAGCAGTGACAGGGGTCCCAGCAAAAACATTCAGTACTTC. This encodes CASSDRGPSKNIQYF.

The genes are TRBV7-8 and TRBJ2-7, with D perhaps matching TRBD1 (6 bases). The CDR3 has 16 residues. Per germline, CDR1 SGHVS and CDR2 FQNEAQ. The V end was cut by 5 bases, the J end by 3 bases, with 20 bases between. CDR3 region: CASSSMADRKDYEQYF. The CDR3 DNA reads as TGTGCCAGCAGCAGCATGGCCGACAGGAAGGACTACGAGCAGTACTTC.

The chain joins TRBV7-3 to TRBJ1-1; the match to TRBD1 covers 7 bases. The CDR3 has 15 amino acids. With 0 bases clipped from V and 6 bases from J, the junction kept 7 bases outside the gene matches. Per the germline V gene, CDR1 is SGHTA and CDR2 is FQGTGA. In nucleotides, the CDR3 is TGTGCCAGCAGCTTAACGTTCGGACAGGACGCTGAAGCTTTCTTT. The encoded protein is CASSLTFGQDAEAFF.

The chain is built from TRBV9 and TRBJ1-5, with D uncertain. Germline assignment: CDR1 SGDLS and CDR2 YYNGEE. The CDR3 sequence is 15 residues long. V was trimmed by 7 bases and J by 0 bases, leaving 14 bases between them. This chain's CDR3 is CASSAGMNSNQPQHF. CDR3 sequence (DNA): TGTGCCAGCTCGGCAGGCATGAATAGCAATCAGCCCCAGCATTTT.

The rearrangement joins TRBV6-5 to TRBJ2-6; no clear D gene. Germline CDR1 and CDR2: MNHEY and SVGAGI. V lost 0 bases and J 1 base, leaving 4 bases between the germline ends. This CDR3 has 15 amino acids. In DNA form, the CDR3 reads TGTGCCAGCAGTTACTCGAGATCTGGGGCCAACGTCCTGACTTTC. Protein sequence: CASSYSRSGANVLTF.

This chain links TRBV7-2 with TRBJ2-3, with a tentative D call TRBD2 (6 bases). Deletions cut 7 bases from V and 4 bases from J, with 21 bases between. The CDR3 is 16 residues long. Looked up from germline, CDR1 is SGHTA and CDR2 is FQGNSA. CDR3 sequence (DNA): TGTGCCAGCACCTCGGGGGAAGCTACAACGGCAGATACGCAGTATTTT. Its protein is CASTSGEATTADTQYF.

The rearrangement uses TRBV5-1 and TRBJ2-7; D might be TRBD1 (6 bases). This CDR3 spans 13 amino acids. Between the trimmed V and J ends, which lost 4 bases and 3 bases, there was a span of 11 bases. Germline lookup yields CDR1 SGHRS and CDR2 YFSETQ. The CDR3 DNA is TGCGCCAGCAGCGTTCGGGGACACTACGAGCAGTACTTC. Translating gives CASSVRGHYEQYF.

This clone was seen a single time. CDR3 DNA: TGCAGTGGCATACTCGGAAACACCATATATTTT. Protein product: CSGILGNTIYF. V and J are TRBV20-1 and TRBJ1-3; D unclear. Per germline, CDR1 DFQATT and CDR2 SNEGSKA (reference sequence). Trimming left V 7 bases short and J 4 bases short, with 8 bases between. The CDR3 consists of 11 residues.

V gene TRBV5-1 combines with J gene TRBJ1-4, with D maybe TRBD1 (6 bases). The germline V gene encodes CDR1 SGHRS and CDR2 YFSETQ. The V gene lost 0 bases and the J gene lost 5 bases, with 14 bases spanning the gap. The CDR3 extends over 16 amino acids. CDR3: CASSLVPGVGNEKLFF. As DNA, the CDR3 is TGCGCCAGCAGCTTGGTTCCAGGGGTAGGGAATGAAAAACTGTTTTTT.